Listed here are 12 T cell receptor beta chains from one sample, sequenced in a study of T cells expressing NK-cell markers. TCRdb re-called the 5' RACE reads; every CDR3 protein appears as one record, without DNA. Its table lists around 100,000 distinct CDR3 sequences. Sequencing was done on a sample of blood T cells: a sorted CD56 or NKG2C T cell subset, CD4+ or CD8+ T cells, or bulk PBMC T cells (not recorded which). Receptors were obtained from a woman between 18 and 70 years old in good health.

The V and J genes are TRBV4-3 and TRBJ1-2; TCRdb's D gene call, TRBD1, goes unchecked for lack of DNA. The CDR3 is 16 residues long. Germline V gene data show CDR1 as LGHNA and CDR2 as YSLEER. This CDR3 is CASSPYIGHPNYGYTF.

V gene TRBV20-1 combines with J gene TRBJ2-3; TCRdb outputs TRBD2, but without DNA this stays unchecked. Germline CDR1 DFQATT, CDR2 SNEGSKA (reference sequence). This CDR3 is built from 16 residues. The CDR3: CSARIYLAASTDTQYF.

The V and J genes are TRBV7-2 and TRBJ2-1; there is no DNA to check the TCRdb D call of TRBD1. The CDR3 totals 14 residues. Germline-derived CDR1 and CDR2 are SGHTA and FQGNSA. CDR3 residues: CASSLSRLENEQFF. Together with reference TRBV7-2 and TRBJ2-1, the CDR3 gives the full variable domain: GAGVSQSPSNKVTEKGKDVELRCDPISGHTALYWYRQSLGQGLEFLIYFQGNSAPDKSGLPSDRFSAERTGGSVSTLTIQRTQQEDSAVYLCASSLSRLENEQFFGPGTRLTVL.

The CDR3 protein is CASSLNAPQTSGHYNEQFF. V and J are TRBV4-3 and TRBJ2-1; the TCRdb D gene call, TRBD2, has no DNA to confirm it. The germline gives CDR1 LGHNA, CDR2 YSLEER. This CDR3 has 19 residues.

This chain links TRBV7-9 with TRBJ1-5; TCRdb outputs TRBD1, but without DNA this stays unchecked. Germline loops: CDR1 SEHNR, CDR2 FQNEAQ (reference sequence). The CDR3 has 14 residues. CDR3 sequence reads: CASSEVGVGQPQHF.

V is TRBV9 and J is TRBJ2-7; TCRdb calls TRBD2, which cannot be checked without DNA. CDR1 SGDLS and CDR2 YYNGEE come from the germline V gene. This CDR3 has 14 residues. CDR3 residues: CASSVARASDEQYF. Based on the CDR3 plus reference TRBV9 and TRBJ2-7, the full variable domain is DSGVTQTPKHLITATGQRVTLRCSPRSGDLSVYWYQQSLDQGLQFLIQYYNGEERAKGNILERFSAQQFPDLHSELNLSSLELGDSALYFCASSVARASDEQYFGPGTRLTVT.

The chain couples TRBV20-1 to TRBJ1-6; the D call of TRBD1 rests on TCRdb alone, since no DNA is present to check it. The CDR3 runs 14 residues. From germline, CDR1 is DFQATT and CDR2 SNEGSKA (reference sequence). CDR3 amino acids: CSAQTGTENSPLHF.

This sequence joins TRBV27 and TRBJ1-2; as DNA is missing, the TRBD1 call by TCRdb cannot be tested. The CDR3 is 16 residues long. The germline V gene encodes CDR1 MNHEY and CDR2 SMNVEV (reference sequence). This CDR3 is CASSLILGQGAGGYTF.

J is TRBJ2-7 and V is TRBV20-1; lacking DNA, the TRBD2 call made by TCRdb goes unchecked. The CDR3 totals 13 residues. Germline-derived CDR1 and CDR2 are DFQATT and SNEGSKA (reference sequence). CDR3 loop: CSARDLADYEQYF.

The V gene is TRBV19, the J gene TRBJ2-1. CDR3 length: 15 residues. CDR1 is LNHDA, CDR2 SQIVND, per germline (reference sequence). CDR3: CASRPDRASYNEQFF.

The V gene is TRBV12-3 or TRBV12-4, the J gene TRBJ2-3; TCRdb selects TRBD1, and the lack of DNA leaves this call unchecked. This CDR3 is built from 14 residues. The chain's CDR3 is CASTPGWITDTQYF.

The CDR3 loop is CSARTSGSTYNEQFF. The gene calls are TRBV20-1 and TRBJ2-1; TCRdb's D call of TRBD2 is untestable without DNA. Germline CDR1 and CDR2: DFQATT and SNEGSKA (reference sequence). The CDR3 consists of 15 residues.